This entry lists 18 T cell receptor beta chains sequenced from one sample in a study of CD8+CD57+ T cells in acquired aplastic anemia (dated by TCRdb to the late 2010s). The run used an Illumina HiSeq 2000. Genomic DNA was used as template for profiling of TCR beta VDJ combinations and CDR3 sequences. TCRdb trimmed the raw reads at Q25, called clones with MiXCR and kept productive beta chains. One record per CDR3 amino acid sequence lists the most common genes and DNA. This sample comprises 260,000 or so distinct CDR3 sequences, less than 85% of them detected only once. The ten largest clones add up to less than 50% of the sample. The patients picked for sequencing were ones in whom flow cytometry had shown an expansion of CD8+CD57+ cells. The source material was sorted CD4+, CD8+, or CD8+CD57+ T cells (not recorded which) from PBMCs. These receptors were taken from a human donor with aplastic anemia.

Details on this clonotype: The junction differs from germline at one of its ends, possibly a read error. CDR3 DNA sequence: TGCGCCAGCAGCGAAGGGTTCTACGGGAACACCGGGGAGCTGTTTTTT. Amino acids: CASSEGFYGNTGELFF. The chain joins TRBV5-4 to TRBJ2-2; D not certain. Looked up from germline, CDR1 is SGHNT and CDR2 is YYREEE (reference sequence). The CDR3 has 16 residues.

This clonotype showed up just a few times. An end of the junction does not agree with germline; a read error may underlie this. V gene TRBV7-3 combines with J gene TRBJ2-1; 10 bases align to TRBD2. CDR3 length: 14 amino acids. The germline V gene has CDR1 SGHTA and CDR2 FQGTGA. For the CDR3, the DNA is TGTGCCAGCAGTACTAGCGGGACTTGGGGAGAGACGCAGTTC. Translating gives CASSTSGTWGETQF.

The chain has TRBV2 and TRBJ2-1, with D tentatively TRBD2 (6 bases). V shed 6 bases and J shed 8 bases, with 23 bases lying between them. Germline assignment: CDR1 SNHLY and CDR2 FYNNEI. This CDR3 contains 16 residues. Here the CDR3 DNA reads TGTGCCAGCAGCTTCAAAGGACGCGGGGTACGCGATGAGCAGTTCTTC. It yields the protein CASSFKGRGVRDEQFF.

The chain joins TRBV5-8 to TRBJ1-1, with D tentatively TRBD1 (5 bases). The V gene lost 5 bases and the J gene lost 6 bases, with 17 bases spanning the gap. The length of the CDR3 is 14 residues. Looked up from germline, CDR1 is SGHTS and CDR2 is YDEGEE. The CDR3 coding sequence is TGTGCCAGCAGTGCCCGTGGGGGGGAGGCTGAAGCTTTCTTT. Residues: CASSARGGEAEAFF. The full variable domain, rest sourced from reference TRBV5-8 and TRBJ1-1, is EAGVTQSPTHLIKTRGQQATLRCSPISGHTSVYWYQQALGLGLQFLLWYDEGEERNRGNFPPRFSGRQFPNYSSELNVNALELEDSALYLCASSARGGEAEAFFGQGTRLTVV.

The chain joins TRBV19 to TRBJ1-1, with D possibly matching TRBD2 (5 bases). Judging by the DNA end, TRBJ2-1 fits better; the J call may be wrong. The CDR3 covers 15 residues. CDR1 is LNHDA and CDR2 is SQIVND in the germline V gene (reference sequence). The CDR3 is CASSICGQGNDEQFF. CDR3 nucleotide sequence: TGTGCCAGTAGTATATGCGGGCAAGGGAACGATGAGCAGTTCTTC.

This chain uses TRBV11-3 with TRBJ1-2, with D perhaps TRBD1 (6 bases). Germline CDR1 SGHNT, CDR2 YENEEA. The CDR3 is made up of 14 amino acids. Trimming shortened V by 2 bases and J by 8 bases, and 15 bases separated the two germline ends. CDR3 loop: CASSLYLTGSGYTF. The CDR3 region has the DNA TGTGCCAGCAGCTTATACCTGACAGGTAGCGGCTACACCTTC.

The chain has TRBV19 and TRBJ1-5; weak D call: TRBD1 (6 bases). CDR3 length: 14 amino acids. Trimming cost V 3 bases and J 7 bases, with 13 bases left between them. The germline CDR1 and CDR2 sequences are LNHDA and SQIVND (reference sequence). The CDR3 region has the DNA TGTGCCAGTAGTATTAGGGGGGCTAAACAGCCCCAGCATTTT. Protein sequence: CASSIRGAKQPQHF.

V gene TRBV24-1 combines with J gene TRBJ2-1, with 10 bases fitting TRBD2. Germline assignment: CDR1 KGHDR and CDR2 SFDVKD. Losses at the gene ends were 11 bases for V and 8 bases for J; bases not matched to a gene: 11. The CDR3 covers 14 residues. CDR3 sequence: CASGPSGSRDEQFF. In DNA form, the CDR3 reads TGTGCCAGCGGGCCTAGCGGGAGCAGGGATGAGCAGTTCTTC.

The V call is TRBV9, the J call TRBJ2-5; no clear D. The CDR3 consists of 15 residues. Germline loops: CDR1 SGDLS, CDR2 YYNGEE. V lost 0 bases, J lost 2 bases, and 11 bases lay in between. CDR3 DNA: TGTGCCAGCAGCGTAGCTGGAAGTGATCAAGAGACCCAGTACTTC. Translated: CASSVAGSDQETQYF. Full variable domain (rest looked up from reference TRBV9 and TRBJ2-5): DSGVTQTPKHLITATGQRVTLRCSPRSGDLSVYWYQQSLDQGLQFLIQYYNGEERAKGNILERFSAQQFPDLHSELNLSSLELGDSALYFCASSVAGSDQETQYFGPGTRLLVL.

Concerning this clonotype itself: A read error may account for a junction end that differs from germline. V and J are TRBV7-2 and TRBJ2-3, with 8 bases lining up with TRBD1. The CDR3 sequence is 14 residues long. Germline V gives CDR1 SGHTA, CDR2 FQGNSA. In DNA form, the CDR3 reads TGTGCCGGCCAGGGGGCTAGAGAGACCGATTACTTCGGGTTT. Translation: CAGQGARETDYFGF.

V gene TRBV20-1 combines with J gene TRBJ2-3; no clear D gene. Germline CDR1 DFQATT, CDR2 SNEGSKA (reference sequence). This CDR3 has 15 residues. V lost 6 bases, J lost 4 bases, and 20 bases lay in between. The CDR3 region is CSAKGYDNSPDTQYF. In nucleotides, the CDR3 is TGCAGTGCGAAAGGTTACGATAATTCACCAGATACGCAGTATTTT.

The V call is TRBV5-5, the J call TRBJ2-7; 8 bases are a match to TRBD1. The CDR3 is made up of 14 amino acids. Per the germline V gene, CDR1 is SGHKS and CDR2 is YYEKEE (reference sequence). J gave up 3 bases and V 3 bases, and 5 bases lay outside the gene matches. CDR3 sequence reads: CASSWGQDNYEQYF. The CDR3 DNA follows: TGTGCCAGCAGCTGGGGACAGGATAACTACGAGCAGTACTTC.

The rearrangement uses TRBV7-8 and TRBJ2-3; D is possibly TRBD1 (5 bases). TRBJ1-5 explains the end of the DNA better; the J call may be wrong. Germline CDR1 SGHVS, CDR2 FQNEAQ. The CDR3 runs 14 residues. The CDR3 nucleotides read TGTGCCAGCAGGATAGGGGAAGATCCCACCCCGCAGCATTTT. Translation: CASRIGEDPTPQHF.

The chain links TRBV2 to TRBJ1-1; D unclear. With 8 bases removed from V and 12 bases from J, the gap between germline ends came to 28 bases. The CDR3 has 15 residues. Germline V gene lookup returns CDR1 SNHLY and CDR2 FYNNEI. This CDR3 is CASGYAGTDTQESFF. The DNA of the CDR3 is TGTGCCAGCGGCTACGCAGGCACAGATACGCAGGAATCTTTCTTT.

Concerning this clonotype: This CDR3 is missing its conserved last phenylalanine or tryptophan, likely due to a read error. Because the CDR3's place on the DNA is in doubt, the DNA is left out and the CDR3 is given as listed by TCRdb. The V gene is TRBV7-8, the J gene TRBJ2-3; TRBD2, as called in the table, went unchecked against the DNA. The CDR3 comprises 13 residues, both ends counted. Germline V gene sequence: CDR1 SGHVS, CDR2 FQNEAQ. This CDR3 is CASGLAGGPDKQY.

This chain uses TRBV9 with TRBJ2-3, with a possible D match to TRBD1 (5 bases). The CDR3 covers 14 residues. Germline CDR1 SGDLS, CDR2 YYNGEE. Trimming removed 4 bases at V and 14 bases at J, with 23 bases between. The DNA of the CDR3 is TGTGCCAGCAGCCAAGACAGCTCCCACGATTCACCGTATTTT. Translating it yields CASSQDSSHDSPYF.

The chain has TRBV5-8 and TRBJ2-2, with D tentatively TRBD2 (5 bases). Germline V gene data show CDR1 as SGHTS and CDR2 as YDEGEE. The CDR3 runs to 12 residues. Trimming stripped 0 bases from V and 8 bases from J, with 5 bases between. This CDR3 reads CASSLGEGELFF. In nucleotides, the CDR3 is TGTGCCAGCAGCTTGGGGGAGGGGGAGCTGTTTTTT.

There are a few counts of this clonotype. The chain has TRBV7-7 and TRBJ2-5, with no clear D. The length of the CDR3 is 13 residues. Germline CDR1 is SSHAT and CDR2 is FNYEAQ (reference sequence). V was clipped by 5 bases and J by 4 bases, with 11 bases between them. The CDR3 DNA sequence: TGTGCCAGCAGCACTCCTTTGGGAGAGACCCAGTACTTC. The encoded protein is CASSTPLGETQYF.